This T cell receptor (beta chain) was sequenced in a study of cytomegalovirus exposure and HLA in healthy donors. Findings and caveats of the study: It was likely that a cluster of highly shared sequence variants was a sequencing artifact. It was fewer than 200 TCR beta chains that were listed as cytomegalovirus-associated.

About this clone: The antigen is unknown.

In the PCR, 60 Vbeta and 13 Jbeta primers were used. Some clones are missing from TCRdb's copy, which holds only in-frame ones; the method was immunoSEQ multiplex PCR. The data show approximately 100,000 clones, about two thirds seen once. Each of the donors was a healthy bone marrow donor. CDR1 is LNHDA and CDR2 is SQIVND in the germline V gene (reference sequence). CDR3 length: 14 amino acids. V lost 5 bases to trimming and J lost 4 bases, with 14 bases between them. The gene calls are TRBV19 and TRBJ1-1; perhaps TRBD1 as D (6 bases). The origin of this receptor is a female donor in good health and CMV-seronegative. Sequencing used PBMCs. In DNA, the CDR3 is TGTGCCAGTAGTGGCAGGGAAGGGGGCACTGAAGCTTTCTTT. It yields the protein CASSGREGGTEAFF.